This record concerns one T cell receptor beta chain sequence. Its target is not known. This record comes from a study of CD8 T cells in ankylosing spondylitis. Whole-study findings and limits: A TCR beta motif of several highly homologous variants seemed to mark ankylosing spondylitis blood. Disease-linked clones displayed a CD8+ phenotype and appeared relatively rarely in peripheral blood. Some motif variants had been reported before (in reactive arthritis synovial fluid and blood). The authors reported significant enrichment of disease-linked clones in matched ankylosing spondylitis synovial fluid.

Germline CDR1 reads SGDLS; CDR2 reads YYNGEE. The CDR3 runs to 16 residues. Deletions cut 2 bases from V and 0 bases from J, with 12 bases between. Molecular-barcoded quantitative 5'-RACE produced these TCR beta libraries. From the 5' RACE reads, TCRdb called clonotypes with MiXCR, one entry per CDR3 protein. The table includes some 840,000 distinct CDR3 sequences, approximately 12% detected once. Sequencing input: blood, either unsorted or a sorted T cell fraction (not recorded which). This receptor was obtained from a male donor with ankylosing spondylitis. The V call is TRBV9, the J call TRBJ1-3; D uncertain. CDR3 bases: TGTGCCAGCAGCGTGGAAGCAACCAGCTCTGGAAACACCATATATTTT. Its protein is CASSVEATSSGNTIYF.